This T cell receptor beta chain was sequenced during a study of blood T cell repertoires in COVID-19. This CDR3 has 13 residues. Germline assignment: CDR1 MGHRA and CDR2 YSYEKL. Trimming removed 3 bases at V and 5 bases at J, with 8 bases between. The data were produced by immunoSEQ multiplex PCR, yet TCRdb's version contains in-frame clones alone and is incomplete. The table shows a few hundred thousand clones, with approximately 89% occurring only once. This TCR derives from a woman in her forties who had been exposed to COVID-19. The specimen sequenced was PBMCs or T cells enriched from blood (not recorded which). V gene TRBV4-1 combines with J gene TRBJ1-5; no definite D call. CDR3 DNA: TGCGCCAGCAGCCACCCCGGTGATCAGCCCCAGCATTTT. This codes for CASSHPGDQPQHF.